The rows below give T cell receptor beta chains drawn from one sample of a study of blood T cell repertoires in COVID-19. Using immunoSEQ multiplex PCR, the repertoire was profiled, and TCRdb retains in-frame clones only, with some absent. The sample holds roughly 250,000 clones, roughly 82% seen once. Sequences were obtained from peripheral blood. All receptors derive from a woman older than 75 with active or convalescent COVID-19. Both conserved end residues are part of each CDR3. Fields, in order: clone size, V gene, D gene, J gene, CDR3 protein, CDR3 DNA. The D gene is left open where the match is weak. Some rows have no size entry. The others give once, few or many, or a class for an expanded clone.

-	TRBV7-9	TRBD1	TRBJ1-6	CASSTDRVAPLHF	TGTGCCAGCAGCACTGACAGGGTTGCACCCCTCCACTTT
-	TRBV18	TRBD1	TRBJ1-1	CASSPGQLNEAFF	TGTGCCAGCTCACCGGGACAGCTAAATGAAGCTTTCTTT
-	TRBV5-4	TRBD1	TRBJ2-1	CASSWPRDRAGNEQFF	TGTGCCAGCAGCTGGCCCCGGGACAGGGCAGGGAATGAGCAGTTCTTC
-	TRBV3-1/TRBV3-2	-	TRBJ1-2	CASSQDRETLNYGYTF	TGTGCCAGCAGCCAAGATCGTGAGACTTTAAACTATGGCTACACCTTC
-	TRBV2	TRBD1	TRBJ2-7	CASSRQGDLSYEQYF	TGTGCCAGCAGTCGACAGGGGGATCTCTCCTACGAGCAGTACTTC
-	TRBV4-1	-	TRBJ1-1	CASSLGTNMNTEAFF	TGCGCCAGCAGCCTTGGGACAAATATGAACACTGAAGCTTTCTTT
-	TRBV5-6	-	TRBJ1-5	CASSWGGYSNQPQHF	TGTGCCAGCAGCTGGGGGGGTTATAGCAATCAGCCCCAGCATTTT
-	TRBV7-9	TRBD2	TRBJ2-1	CASSLASGRMGQFF	TGTGCCAGCAGCTTAGCTAGCGGGAGGATGGGGCAGTTCTTC
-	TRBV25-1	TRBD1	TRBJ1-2	CASSITGGIGYTF	TGTGCCAGCAGTATAACAGGGGGCATAGGCTACACCTTC
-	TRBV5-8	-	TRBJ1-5	CASSFGRAQPQHF	TGTGCCAGCAGCTTCGGCAGGGCCCAGCCCCAGCATTTT
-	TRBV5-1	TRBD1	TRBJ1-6	CASSPIGDRGNSPLHF	TGCGCCAGCAGCCCGATTGGGGACAGGGGTAATTCACCCCTCCACTTT
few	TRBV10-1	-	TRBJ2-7	CASSEQDGLEQYF	TGCGCCAGCAGTGAACAGGACGGCCTTGAGCAGTACTTC
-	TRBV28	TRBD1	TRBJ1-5	CASSLFIGTADQPQHF	TGTGCCAGCAGTTTATTTATCGGGACAGCCGATCAGCCCCAGCATTTT
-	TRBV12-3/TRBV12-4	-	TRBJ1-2	CASSLWADYGYTF	TGTGCCAGCAGTTTATGGGCTGACTATGGCTACACCTTC
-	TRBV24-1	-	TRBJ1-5	CATSDRSFNQPQHF	TGTGCCACCAGTGACCGTTCTTTCAATCAGCCCCAGCATTTT
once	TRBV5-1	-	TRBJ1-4	CASSLRGGRTNEKLFF	TGCGCCAGCAGCCTCCGGGGGGGACGGACTAATGAAAAACTGTTTTTT
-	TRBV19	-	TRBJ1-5	CASSPTGINQPQHF	TGTGCCAGTAGCCCTACAGGGATCAATCAGCCCCAGCATTTT
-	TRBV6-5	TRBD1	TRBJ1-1	CASSWTGNTEAFF	TGTGCCAGCAGTTGGACAGGTAACACTGAAGCTTTCTTT
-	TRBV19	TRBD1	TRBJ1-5	CASSLGQGAPYQPQHF	TGTGCCAGTAGTCTAGGACAGGGGGCGCCATATCAGCCCCAGCATTTT
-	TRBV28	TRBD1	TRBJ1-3	CASSQGGQLGNTIYF	TGTGCCAGCAGTCAGGGGGGACAGCTTGGAAACACCATATATTTT
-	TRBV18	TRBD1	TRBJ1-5	CASSPKTGEPQHF	TGTGCCAGCTCACCAAAGACAGGGGAACCCCAGCATTTT
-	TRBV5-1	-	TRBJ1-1	CASSLNGRGANTEAFF	TGCGCCAGCAGCTTGAATGGAAGGGGCGCTAATACTGAAGCTTTCTTT
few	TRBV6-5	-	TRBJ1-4	CASRSTLVLFF	TGTGCCAGCAGATCGACCCTAGTCCTGTTTTTT
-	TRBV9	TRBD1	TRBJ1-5	CASGTDNQPQHF	TGTGCCAGCGGGACAGACAATCAGCCCCAGCATTTT
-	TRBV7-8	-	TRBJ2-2	CASSFGGSNTGELFF	TGTGCCAGCAGCTTTGGGGGGTCGAACACCGGGGAGCTGTTTTTT
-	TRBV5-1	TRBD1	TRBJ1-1	CASSLRTGNTEAFF	TGCGCCAGCAGCTTGAGGACAGGGAACACTGAAGCTTTCTTT
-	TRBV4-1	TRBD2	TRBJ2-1	CASSHRLAGTLRGYNEQFF	TGCGCCAGCAGCCATCGACTAGCGGGTACTCTAAGGGGATACAATGAGCAGTTCTTC
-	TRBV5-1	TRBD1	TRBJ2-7	CASNRDSSYEQYF	TGCGCCAGCAACCGGGACAGCTCCTACGAGCAGTACTTC
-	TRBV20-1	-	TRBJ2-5	CSALREETQYF	TGCAGTGCCCTTAGGGAGGAGACCCAGTACTTC
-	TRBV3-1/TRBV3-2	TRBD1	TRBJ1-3	CASSQDFWDSLNTIYF	TGTGCCAGCAGCCAAGATTTTTGGGACAGTTTAAACACCATATATTTT
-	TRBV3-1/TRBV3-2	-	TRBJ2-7	CASSLPYEQYF	TGTGCCAGCAGCCTCCCTTACGAGCAGTACTTC
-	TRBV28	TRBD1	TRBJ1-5	CASNSGGTGYQPQHF	TGTGCCAGCAATTCTGGGGGGACAGGGTATCAGCCCCAGCATTTT
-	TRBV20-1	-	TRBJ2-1	CSALSYNEQFF	TGCAGTGCCCTCTCCTACAATGAGCAGTTCTTC
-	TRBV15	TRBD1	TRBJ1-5	CATSRDLFRWQGENNQPQHF	TGTGCCACCAGCAGAGATTTATTTAGGTGGCAGGGGGAGAACAATCAGCCCCAGCATTTT
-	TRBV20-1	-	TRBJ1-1	CSASHHSFIEAFF	TGCAGTGCTAGTCATCACAGCTTCATTGAAGCTTTCTTT
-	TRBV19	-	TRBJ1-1	CASVERWRTEAFF	TGTGCCAGTGTGGAGAGGTGGAGAACTGAAGCTTTCTTT
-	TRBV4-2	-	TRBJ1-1	CASSQLSGTQNTEAFF	TGTGCCAGCAGCCAATTATCCGGGACACAGAACACTGAAGCTTTCTTT
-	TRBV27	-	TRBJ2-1	CASRFVANEQFF	TGTGCCAGCAGATTCGTGGCCAATGAGCAGTTCTTC
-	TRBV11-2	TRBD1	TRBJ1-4	CASSSEAGGVLEKLFF	TGTGCCAGCAGCTCCGAGGCAGGGGGCGTATTGGAAAAACTGTTTTTT
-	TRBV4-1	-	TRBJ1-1	CASSPQDRLNTEAFF	TGCGCCAGCAGCCCCCAAGACAGGCTGAACACTGAAGCTTTCTTT
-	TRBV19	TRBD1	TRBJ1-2	CASRSDRDGYTF	TGTGCCAGTAGGTCCGACAGGGATGGCTACACCTTC
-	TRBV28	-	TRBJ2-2	CASSGHNTGELFF	TGTGCCAGCAGCGGACACAACACCGGGGAGCTGTTTTTT
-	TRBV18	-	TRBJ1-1	CASSQTINRGDTEAFF	TGTGCCAGCTCACAAACTATCAATCGGGGGGACACTGAAGCTTTCTTT
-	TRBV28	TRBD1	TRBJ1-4	CASTGDRRYEKLFF	TGTGCCAGCACCGGGGACAGACGATATGAAAAACTGTTTTTT
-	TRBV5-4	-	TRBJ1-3	CASSLGRGSGNTIYF	TGTGCCAGCAGCTTGGGTCGGGGCTCTGGAAACACCATATATTTT
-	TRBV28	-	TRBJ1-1	CASSLGRQRHTEAFF	TGTGCCAGCAGTTTAGGGCGACAGAGGCACACTGAAGCTTTCTTT
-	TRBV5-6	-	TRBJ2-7	CASSPGPLYEQYF	TGTGCCAGCAGCCCAGGGCCGTTATACGAGCAGTACTTC
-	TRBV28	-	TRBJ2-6	CASSGGLAGANVLTF	TGTGCCAGCTCCGGGGGATTGGCTGGGGCCAACGTCCTGACTTTC
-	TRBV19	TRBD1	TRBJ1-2	CASKDRDYGYTF	TGTGCCAGTAAGGACAGGGACTATGGCTACACCTTC
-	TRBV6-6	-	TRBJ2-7	CASRDREPGEQYF	TGTGCCAGCAGAGATCGAGAGCCGGGGGAGCAGTACTTC